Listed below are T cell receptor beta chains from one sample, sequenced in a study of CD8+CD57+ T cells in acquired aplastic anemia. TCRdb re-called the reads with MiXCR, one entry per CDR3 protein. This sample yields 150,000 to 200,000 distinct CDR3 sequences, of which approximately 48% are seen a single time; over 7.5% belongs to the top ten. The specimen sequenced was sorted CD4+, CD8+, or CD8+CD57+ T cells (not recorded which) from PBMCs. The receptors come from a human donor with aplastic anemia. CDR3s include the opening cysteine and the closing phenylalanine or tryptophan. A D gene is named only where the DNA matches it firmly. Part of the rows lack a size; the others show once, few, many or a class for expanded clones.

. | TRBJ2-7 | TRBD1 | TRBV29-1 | CSASELQGRYEQYF | TGCAGCGCTAGTGAGTTACAGGGGCGCTACGAGCAGTACTTC
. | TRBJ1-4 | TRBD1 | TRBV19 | CASSSSDRSATNEKLFF | TGTGCCAGTAGTTCATCGGACAGGTCTGCAACTAATGAAAAACTGTTTTTT
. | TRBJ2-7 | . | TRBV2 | CASTPAWEQYF | TGTGCCAGCACGCCCGCGTGGGAGCAGTACTTC
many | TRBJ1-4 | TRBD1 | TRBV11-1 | CASSLEGQAPNEKLFF | TGTGCCAGCAGCTTAGAAGGACAGGCCCCTAATGAAAAACTGTTTTTT
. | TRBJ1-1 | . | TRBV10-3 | CAISEARGMNTEAFF | TGTGCCATCAGTGAGGCCCGAGGGATGAACACTGAAGCTTTCTTT
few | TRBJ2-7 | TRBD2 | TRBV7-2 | CASSLMAGGATEQYF | TGTGCCAGCAGCTTAATGGCCGGGGGGGCCACCGAGCAGTACTTC
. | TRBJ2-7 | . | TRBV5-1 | CASSLGADRSYEQYF | TGCGCCAGCAGCTTGGGTGCAGATCGCTCCTACGAGCAGTACTTC
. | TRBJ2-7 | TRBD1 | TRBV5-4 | CASSQQGAYEQYF | TGTGCCAGCAGCCAACAGGGGGCTTACGAGCAGTACTTC
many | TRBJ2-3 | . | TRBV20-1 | CSASLGTDTQYF | TGCAGTGCTAGTCTTGGCACAGATACGCAGTATTTT
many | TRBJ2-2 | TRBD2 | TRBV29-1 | CSAGRGLDTGELFF | TGCAGCGCAGGGAGGGGTCTAGACACCGGGGAGCTGTTTTTT
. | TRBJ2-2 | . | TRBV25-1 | CASSPSQVPGELFF | TGTGCCAGCAGTCCTTCACAGGTTCCCGGGGAGCTGTTTTTT
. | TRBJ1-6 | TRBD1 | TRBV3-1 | CASSQVGQKYNSPLHF | TGTGCCAGCAGCCAAGTGGGACAGAAATATAATTCACCCCTCCACTTT
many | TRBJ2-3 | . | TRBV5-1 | CASSSLGGVGTDTQYF | TGCGCCAGCAGCTCCCTGGGGGGAGTGGGCACAGATACGCAGTATTTT
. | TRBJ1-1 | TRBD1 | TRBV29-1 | CSVSSKQGATEAFF | TGCAGCGTCAGCTCAAAACAGGGGGCAACTGAAGCTTTCTTT
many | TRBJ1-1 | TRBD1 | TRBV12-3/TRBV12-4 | CASSPLDRGLVKAFF | TGTGCCAGCAGTCCCTTGGACAGGGGGCTCGTCAAAGCTTTCTTT
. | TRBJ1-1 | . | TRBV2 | CASSGWGPAAFF | TGTGCCAGCAGTGGTTGGGGGCCTGCGGCTTTCTTT
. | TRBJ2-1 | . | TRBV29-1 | CSVVPASYNEQFF | TGCAGCGTTGTCCCCGCGTCCTACAATGAGCAGTTCTTC
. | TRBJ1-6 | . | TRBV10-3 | CAISESPGRSDSPLHF | TGTGCCATCAGTGAGTCCCCGGGCAGGTCCGATTCACCCCTCCACTTT
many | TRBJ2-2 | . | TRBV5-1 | CASSLGQGIRNTGELFF | TGCGCCAGCAGCTTGGGCCAGGGAATTAGAAACACCGGGGAGCTGTTTTTT
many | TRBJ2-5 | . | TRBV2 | CASSGPLDKTQETQYF | TGTGCCAGCAGTGGTCCCCTGGACAAGACCCAAGAGACCCAGTACTTC
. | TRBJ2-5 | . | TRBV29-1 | CSVVQGPETQYF | TGCAGCGTCGTACAGGGTCCGGAGACCCAGTACTTC
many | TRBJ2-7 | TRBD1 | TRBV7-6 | CASSLEWTGGSFSYEQYF | TGTGCCAGCAGCTTAGAGTGGACAGGGGGCTCCTTCTCCTACGAGCAGTACTTC
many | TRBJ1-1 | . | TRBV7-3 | CASSPRGEGTEAFF | TGTGCCAGCAGCCCACGGGGGGAGGGCACTGAAGCTTTCTTT
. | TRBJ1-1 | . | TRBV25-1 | CASTARGNTEAFF | TGTGCCAGCACCGCTAGGGGGAACACTGAAGCTTTCTTT
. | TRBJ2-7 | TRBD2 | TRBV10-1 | CASSESPATSGEQYF | TGCGCCAGCAGCGAGTCCCCGGCCACTAGCGGCGAGCAGTACTTC
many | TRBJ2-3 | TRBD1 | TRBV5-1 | CASSFPGGSTDTQYF | TGCGCCAGCAGCTTTCCAGGGGGATCCACAGATACGCAGTATTTT
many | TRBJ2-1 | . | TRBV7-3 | CASSRGPADYNEQFF | TGTGCCAGCAGCCGCGGACCGGCCGATTACAATGAGCAGTTCTTC
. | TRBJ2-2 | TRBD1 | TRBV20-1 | CSAGQGSGELFF | TGCAGTGCGGGACAGGGTAGCGGGGAGCTGTTTTTT
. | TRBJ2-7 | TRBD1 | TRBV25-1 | CATSGQGSYEQYF | TGTGCCACCTCGGGACAGGGAAGTTACGAGCAGTACTTC
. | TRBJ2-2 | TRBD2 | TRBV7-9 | CASSWGGTGELFF | TGTGCCAGCAGCTGGGGGGGAACCGGGGAGCTGTTTTTT
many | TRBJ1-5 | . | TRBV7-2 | CASRPTGFGQPQHF | TGTGCCAGCAGGCCAACAGGGTTCGGTCAGCCCCAGCATTTT
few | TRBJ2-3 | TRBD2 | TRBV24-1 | CATSEAGALTDTQYF | TGTGCCACCAGTGAGGCGGGAGCTCTCACAGATACGCAGTATTTT
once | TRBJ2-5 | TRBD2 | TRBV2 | CASSQPTGGETQYF | TGTGCCAGCAGCCAGCCCACGGGAGGGGAGACCCAGTACTTC
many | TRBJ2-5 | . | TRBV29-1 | CSVDPGLQETQYF | TGCAGCGTTGATCCTGGACTTCAAGAGACCCAGTACTTC
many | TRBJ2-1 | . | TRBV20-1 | CSAEEGAGRYNEQFF | TGCAGTGCCGAAGAAGGGGCAGGTAGGTACAATGAGCAGTTCTTC
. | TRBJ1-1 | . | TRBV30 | CAWRGVGWGNTEAFF | TGTGCCTGGAGAGGTGTAGGGTGGGGGAACACTGAAGCTTTCTTT
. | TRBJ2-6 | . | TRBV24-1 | CATSDLSGSGANVLTF | TGTGCCACCAGTGATTTATCAGGCTCTGGGGCCAACGTCCTGACTTTC